This T cell receptor (beta chain) was obtained from a study of blood T cells in healthy people across ages. Broader study findings: Long-lived donors exceeded aged donors in naive CD4+ cells and diversity. The donors' CMV status was not determined, possibly confounding changes in expanded clonotypes. Strong correlation linked observed beta diversity and percent naive T cells.

Each sample gave at least 6 million isolated PBMCs. The ends were cut back, 5 bases at V and 6 bases at J, with 19 bases in the middle. The CDR3 totals 15 residues. Germline V gene sequence: CDR1 SEHNR, CDR2 FQNEAQ (reference sequence). This clonotype was recorded once. Antigen specificity is unknown. Next came a second PCR, run for roughly 6 to 11 cycles, which used a sample-barcoded 5' primer along with a J-beta primer mix. TCRdb re-called the 5' RACE reads with MiXCR, one entry per CDR3 protein. The sample lists 1,500,000 or so distinct CDR3 sequences; roughly two fifths were seen once. V is TRBV7-9 and J is TRBJ1-1, with TRBD1 as a possible D gene (6 bases). The specimen sequenced was blood. The receptor was derived from a woman aged 18-35 years in good health. The CDR3 region has the DNA TGTGCCAGCAGCCGCATTACAGGGAGTAGCGCTGAAGCTTTCTTT. Translation gives CASSRITGSSAEAFF.